The T cell receptor (beta chain) under discussion was sequenced for a study of technical replicates of blood from a handful of donors. The CDR3 runs 13 residues. Germline lookup yields CDR1 PRHDT and CDR2 FYEKMQ (reference sequence). Trimming cost V 5 bases and J 10 bases; bases outside gene matches: 8. Some clones are missing from TCRdb's copy, which holds only in-frame ones; the method was immunoSEQ multiplex PCR. The sample lists 60,000 or so clones; around nine tenths were seen once. The source is a human donor in good health. Some clones in this sample may be carry-over from other donors' samples. The V and J genes are TRBV13 and TRBJ1-1; 9 bases are shared with TRBD1. Sequencing was done on a sample of PBMCs. CDR3 bases: TGTGCCAGCAGCGGAGGGACAGGGAGTTTAGCTTTCTTT. Protein: CASSGGTGSLAFF.